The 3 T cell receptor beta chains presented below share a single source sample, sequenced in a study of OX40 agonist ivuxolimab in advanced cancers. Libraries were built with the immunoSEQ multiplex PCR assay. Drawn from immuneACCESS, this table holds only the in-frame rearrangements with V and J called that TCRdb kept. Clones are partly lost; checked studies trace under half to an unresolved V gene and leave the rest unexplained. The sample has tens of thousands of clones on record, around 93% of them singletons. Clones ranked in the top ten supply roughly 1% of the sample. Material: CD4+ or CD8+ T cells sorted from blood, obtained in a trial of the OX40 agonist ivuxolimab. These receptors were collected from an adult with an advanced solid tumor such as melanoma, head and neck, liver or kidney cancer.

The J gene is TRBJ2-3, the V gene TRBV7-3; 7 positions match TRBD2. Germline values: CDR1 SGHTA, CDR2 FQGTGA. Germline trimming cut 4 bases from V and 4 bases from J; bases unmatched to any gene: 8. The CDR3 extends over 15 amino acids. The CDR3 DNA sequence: TGTGCCAGCAGCTCGGGGAGGGGAGGTGCAGATACGCAGTATTTT. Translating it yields CASSSGRGGADTQYF.

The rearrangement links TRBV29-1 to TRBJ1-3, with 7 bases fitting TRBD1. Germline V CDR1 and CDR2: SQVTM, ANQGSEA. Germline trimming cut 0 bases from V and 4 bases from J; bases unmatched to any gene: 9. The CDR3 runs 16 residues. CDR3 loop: CSVEDWQGQRGNTIYF. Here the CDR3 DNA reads TGCAGCGTTGAAGATTGGCAGGGACAGCGCGGAAACACCATATATTTT. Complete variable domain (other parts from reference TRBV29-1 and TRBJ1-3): SAVISQKPSRDICQRGTSLTIQCQVDSQVTMMFWYRQQPGQSLTLIATANQGSEATYESGFVIDKFPISRPNLTFSTLTVSNMSPEDSSIYLCSVEDWQGQRGNTIYFGEGSWLTVV.

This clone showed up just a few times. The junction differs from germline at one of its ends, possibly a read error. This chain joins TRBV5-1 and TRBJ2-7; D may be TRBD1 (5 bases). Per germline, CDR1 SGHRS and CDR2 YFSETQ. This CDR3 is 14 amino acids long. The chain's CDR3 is CASSSASGSSEQYF. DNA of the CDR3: TGCGCCAGCAGCTCCGCCTCAGGGTCCTCCGAGCAGTACTTC.